The clone carrying this T cell receptor (beta chain) showed up just once. The sample comes from a study of T cell changes during pregnancy in multiple sclerosis. The method was immunoSEQ multiplex PCR; TCRdb's version includes in-frame clones alone and lacks a portion of them. In the table there are 80,000 to 100,000 clones, 85% to 95% of which are singletons. The CDR3 consists of 15 residues. V was shortened by 3 bases and J by 0 bases, with 6 bases between the two germline ends. Germline V gene lookup returns CDR1 MDHEN and CDR2 SYDVKM. The gene calls are TRBV28 and TRBJ2-6, with TRBD2 as a possible D gene (5 bases). The receptor was isolated from a female donor with multiple sclerosis, enrolled in a pregnancy study. Sequences were derived from peripheral blood, sampled after pregnancy. This chain's CDR3 is CASSFRGSGANVLTF. The CDR3 DNA reads TGTGCCAGCAGTTTCCGGGGCTCTGGGGCCAACGTCCTGACTTTC.